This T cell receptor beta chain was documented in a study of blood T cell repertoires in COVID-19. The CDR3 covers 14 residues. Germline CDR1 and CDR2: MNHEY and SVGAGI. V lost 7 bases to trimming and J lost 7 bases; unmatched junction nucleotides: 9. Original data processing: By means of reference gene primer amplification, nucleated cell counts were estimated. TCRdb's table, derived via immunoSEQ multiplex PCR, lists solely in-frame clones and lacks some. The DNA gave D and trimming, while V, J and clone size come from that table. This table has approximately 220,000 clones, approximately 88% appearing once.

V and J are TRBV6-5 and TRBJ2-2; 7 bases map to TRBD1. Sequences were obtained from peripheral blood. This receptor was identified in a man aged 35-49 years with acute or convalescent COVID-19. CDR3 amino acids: CASKSGQKIGELFF. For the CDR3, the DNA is TGTGCCAGCAAATCGGGACAGAAAATCGGGGAGCTGTTTTTT.